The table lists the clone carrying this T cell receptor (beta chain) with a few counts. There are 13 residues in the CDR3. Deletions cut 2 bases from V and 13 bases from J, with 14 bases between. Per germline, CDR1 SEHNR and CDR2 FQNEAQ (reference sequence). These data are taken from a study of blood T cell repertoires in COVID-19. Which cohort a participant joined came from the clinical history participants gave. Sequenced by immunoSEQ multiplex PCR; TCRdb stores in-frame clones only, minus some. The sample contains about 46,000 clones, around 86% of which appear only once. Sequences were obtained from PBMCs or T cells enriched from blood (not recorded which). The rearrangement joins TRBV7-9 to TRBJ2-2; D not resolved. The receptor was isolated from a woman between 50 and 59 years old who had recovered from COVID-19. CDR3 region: CASSLKQPGGLFF. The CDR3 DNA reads TGTGCCAGCAGCTTAAAACAGCCAGGTGGGCTGTTTTTT.